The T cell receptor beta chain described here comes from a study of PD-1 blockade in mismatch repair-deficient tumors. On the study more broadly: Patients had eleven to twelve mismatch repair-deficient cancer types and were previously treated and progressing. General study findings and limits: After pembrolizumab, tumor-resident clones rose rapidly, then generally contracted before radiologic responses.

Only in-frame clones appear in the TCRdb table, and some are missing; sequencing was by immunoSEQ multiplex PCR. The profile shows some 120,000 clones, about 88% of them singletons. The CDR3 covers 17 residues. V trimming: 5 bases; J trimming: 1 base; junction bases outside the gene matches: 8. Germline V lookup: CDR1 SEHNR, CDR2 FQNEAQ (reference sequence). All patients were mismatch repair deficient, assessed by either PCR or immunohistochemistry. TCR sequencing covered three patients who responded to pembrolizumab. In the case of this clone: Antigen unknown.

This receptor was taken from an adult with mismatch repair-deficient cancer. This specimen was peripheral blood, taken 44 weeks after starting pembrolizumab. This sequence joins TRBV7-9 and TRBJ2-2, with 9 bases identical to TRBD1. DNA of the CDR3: TGTGCCAGCAGCCTACAACAGGGGGCGAAGAACACCGGGGAGCTGTTTTTT. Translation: CASSLQQGAKNTGELFF.